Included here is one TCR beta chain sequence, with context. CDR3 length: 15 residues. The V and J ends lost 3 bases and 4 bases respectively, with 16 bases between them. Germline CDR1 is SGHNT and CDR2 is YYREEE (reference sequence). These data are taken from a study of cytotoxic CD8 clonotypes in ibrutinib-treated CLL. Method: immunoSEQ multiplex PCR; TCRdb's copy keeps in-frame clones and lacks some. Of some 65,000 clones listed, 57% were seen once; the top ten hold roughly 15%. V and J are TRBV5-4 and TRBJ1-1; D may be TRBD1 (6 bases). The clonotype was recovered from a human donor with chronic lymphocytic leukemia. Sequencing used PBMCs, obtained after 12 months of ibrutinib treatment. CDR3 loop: CASSSGRGRGTEAFF. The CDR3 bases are TGTGCCAGCAGCTCAGGCAGGGGCAGGGGCACTGAAGCTTTCTTT.